This T cell receptor (beta chain) stems from a study of blood T cell repertoires in COVID-19 (dated by TCRdb to about 2020). For the study in its entirety: Samples covering the acute and convalescent phases of COVID-19 were provided by collaborators in the United States, Italy and Spain. Samples were obtained from the ongoing ImmuneRACE study (first 160 participants) and from 1,000 to 1,500 subjects provided by 6 global collaborators. Where available, HLA class I and class II types were taken from metadata supplied by the sample provider and were not determined by assay-based typing. Deeply sampled blood TCRbeta repertoires from subjects exposed to, actively infected with, or recovered from COVID-19 were included in the dataset. The prospective study material was composed of cDNA or gDNA derived from T cells, B-cell-depleted T cells, or PBMCs. A freely available public database, intended as a resource for researchers studying the immune response to SARS-CoV-2, is where the repertoires were released. The sample metadata nearly always contained a de-identified subject ID, COVID-19 status, age in years and sex. What the study reported, not specific to this receptor: The quantity of clinical and demographic metadata differed by source and by participant and was supplied without curation.

TCRbeta CDR3 regions were amplified from genomic DNA using the immunoSEQ Assay, a bias-controlled multiplex PCR. The authors' analysis ran thus. Nucleated cell counts per sample were estimated from amplification of reference gene primers within the assay. To quantify the absolute abundance of each unique TCRbeta CDR3 rearrangement, sequence reads were collapsed and filtered. For each sample, productive Simpson clonality was calculated as the square root of Simpson's diversity index over productive rearrangements. What TCRdb holds here is the immuneACCESS table cut down to in-frame rearrangements. Part of the clones is not present; checked against another copy, under half of the missing clones reflect an unresolved V gene, and the others are unexplained. That table supplies the V and J calls and clone size; D and trimming were determined from the DNA. In all, the sample holds around 350,000 clones, and approximately 86% of those were seen once. The top ten hold over 2.5% of the sample.

Collaborating institutions collected whole blood in K2EDTA tubes following their own protocols. Collaborator samples were shipped for TCRbeta analysis as frozen whole blood, isolated PBMCs, or DNA extracted from either sample type. The junction shows trimming of 0 bases on V and 9 bases on J, and the gene matches do not reach 6 bases of it. From its cysteine to its phenylalanine, the CDR3 spans 14 amino acids. Left in the record is the CDR3 DNA by itself, 42 bases read in frame from the first base. The germline V gene (reference sequence) yields SGHNT for CDR1 and YYREEE for CDR2. For this clone: It has no known antigen specificity. Base qualities are not at hand, and no much larger clone is one base apart.

This clonotype originated in a human donor in a cohort sampled during active COVID-19. Sequencing was done on a sample of peripheral blood. Recombination connected TRBV5-4 to TRBJ2-3; TRBD2 matches 8 bases in the middle. The DNA reads TGTGCCAGCAGCTTGGCGCGGGGGGTCGCCACGCAGTATTTT. This encodes CASSLARGVATQYF.